The 8 T cell receptor beta chains below all came from one sample that was sequenced in a study of cytomegalovirus exposure and HLA in healthy donors. Both 60 Vbeta primers and 13 Jbeta primers went into the PCR. TCRdb's copy holds only in-frame clones and misses some; the assay was immunoSEQ multiplex PCR. The sample yields around 210,000 clones, approximately 78% seen once. Material for sequencing was PBMCs. These receptors were obtained from a boy aged 5-17 years in good health and CMV-seronegative.

The chain has TRBV2 and TRBJ2-1; TRBD1 matches 8 bases. J was trimmed by 1 base and V by 4 bases; bases with no gene match: 3. The CDR3 runs 15 residues. Germline assignment: CDR1 SNHLY and CDR2 FYNNEI. CDR3 nucleotides: TGTGCCAGCAGTGTACAGGGGGTATCCTACAATGAGCAGTTCTTC. This gives the protein CASSVQGVSYNEQFF.

The chain is built from TRBV4-2 and TRBJ2-1; 8 bases line up with TRBD2. This CDR3 has 18 amino acids. Germline values: CDR1 LGHNA, CDR2 YNFKEQ. The V segment lost 2 bases and the J segment 0 bases; nucleotides outside the gene matches: 9. CDR3 DNA sequence: TGTGCCAGCAGCCAAAAACCTAGCGGGTCTAGCTCCTACAATGAGCAGTTCTTC. It codes for CASSQKPSGSSSYNEQFF.

For the CDR3, the DNA is TGTGCCAGCAGTTTATACCGGGTAGATGGAACTGAAGCTTTCTTT. Encoded protein: CASSLYRVDGTEAFF. The rearrangement links TRBV27 to TRBJ1-1; D not certain. The CDR3 runs to 15 residues. The germline V gene encodes CDR1 MNHEY and CDR2 SMNVEV (reference sequence). The V end was cut by 1 base, the J end by 5 bases, with 14 bases between.

The rearrangement links TRBV6-5 to TRBJ2-1; 7 positions match TRBD1. This CDR3 comprises 14 residues. Unmatched junction bases numbered 9, after V lost 6 bases and J lost 7 bases. Germline CDR1 reads MNHEY; CDR2 reads SVGAGI. CDR3 loop: CASRLTGPNNEQFF. DNA for the CDR3: TGTGCCAGCAGACTGACAGGGCCTAATAATGAGCAGTTCTTC.

This rearrangement joins TRBV7-9 to TRBJ2-6; D ambiguous. Germline V gives CDR1 SEHNR, CDR2 FQNEAQ (reference sequence). The CDR3 is 15 amino acids. Trimming shortened V by 1 base and J by 1 base, and 5 bases separated the two germline ends. CDR3 loop: CASSLDRSGANVLTF. Written as DNA, the CDR3 is TGTGCCAGCAGCTTAGACAGATCTGGGGCCAACGTCCTGACTTTC. Full variable domain (rest looked up from reference TRBV7-9 and TRBJ2-6): DTGVSQNPRHKITKRGQNVTFRCDPISEHNRLYWYRQTLGQGPEFLTYFQNEAQLEKSRLLSDRFSAERPKGSFSTLEIQRTEQGDSAMYLCASSLDRSGANVLTFGAGSRLTVL.

This clone was detected a few times. The chain recombines TRBV4-1 with TRBJ2-3; 7 bases map to TRBD1. Germline V gene data show CDR1 as MGHRA and CDR2 as YSYEKL. This CDR3 region has 16 residues. Trimming removed 4 bases from V and 2 bases from J; junction bases left unmatched: 9. The chain's CDR3 is CASSPEGAPYTDTQYF. CDR3 in DNA: TGCGCCAGCAGCCCTGAGGGGGCCCCCTACACAGATACGCAGTATTTT.

In nucleotides, the CDR3 is TGTGCCAGCAGCTTGTCTGGGACAGGGTATGGGAGCAATCAGCCCCAGCATTTT. As protein: CASSLSGTGYGSNQPQHF. V usage is TRBV5-4 and J usage is TRBJ1-5; TRBD1 matches 9 bases. The CDR3 consists of 18 residues. Germline CDR1 SGHNT, CDR2 YYREEE (reference sequence). The V segment lost 1 base and the J segment 1 base; nucleotides outside the gene matches: 9.

This chain connects TRBV11-2 to TRBJ1-2; 7 positions match TRBD1. The CDR3 totals 14 residues. V dropped 4 bases and J dropped 8; count of bases not matched to a gene: 10. Per germline, CDR1 SGHAT and CDR2 FQNNGV. This CDR3 reads CASSSPGRGRGYTF. As DNA, the CDR3 is TGTGCCAGCAGCTCCCCGGGAAGGGGGCGAGGCTACACCTTC.